This T cell receptor beta chain was profiled in a study of blood T cell repertoires in COVID-19 (dated by TCRdb to between 2020 and 2021). Notes on the research overall: Samples covering the acute and convalescent phases of COVID-19 were provided by collaborators in the United States, Italy and Spain. The material from the prospective study consisted of cDNA or gDNA derived from T cells, B-cell-depleted T cells, or PBMCs. The repertoires were released in a freely available public database meant as a resource for research on the immune response to SARS-CoV-2. The sample metadata nearly always contained a de-identified subject ID, COVID-19 status, age in years and sex. Subjects who had been exposed to COVID-19, were actively infected with it, or had recovered from it provided the deeply sampled blood TCRbeta repertoires that made up the dataset. HLA class I and class II types, where available, came from metadata supplied by the sample provider rather than from assay-based typing. Samples came from the ongoing ImmuneRACE study (first 160 participants) plus 1,254 subjects from 6 global collaborators. Broad study findings and their caveats: Clinical and demographic metadata were provided uncurated, with the amount varying by source and participant.

On this clone itself: Its antigen specificity is not known. No quality values exist for individual bases; no much larger clone is one base distant.

TCRbeta CDR3 regions were amplified from genomic DNA using the immunoSEQ Assay, a bias-controlled multiplex PCR. From the authors' description of their analysis: Within the assay, amplification of reference gene primers was used to estimate how many nucleated cells each sample contained. To quantify the absolute abundance of each unique TCRbeta CDR3 rearrangement, sequence reads were collapsed and filtered. For each sample, productive Simpson clonality was calculated as the square root of Simpson's diversity index over productive rearrangements. TCRdb's version of the immuneACCESS table is confined to in-frame rearrangements and falls short of the full clone set. An unresolved V gene accounts for under half of the shortfall where checked; the remainder is of unknown origin. V, J and clone size reflect that table, while D and trimming were determined from the DNA. Within this sample are around 140,000 clones, with 88% of them counted one time only. The ten biggest clones cover about 1.7% of the sample.

Including cysteine and phenylalanine, the CDR3 has 17 amino acids. The retained sequence is limited to the CDR3, 51 bases, with the frame set at the first base. Unmatched junction bases come to 14, with V trimmed by 3 bases and J by 5 bases. The germline V gene encodes CDR1 KGHSH and CDR2 LQKENI. The collaborating institutions used their own protocols to collect whole blood in K2EDTA tubes. For TCRbeta analysis, collaborators shipped samples as frozen whole blood, isolated PBMCs, or DNA extracted from either of those sample types. The chain was built from TRBV18 and TRBJ2-7; 9 middle bases align to TRBD1. The sequence was collected from a man between 65 and 85 years old with acute or convalescent COVID-19. The specimen sequenced was peripheral blood. The CDR3 sequence is CASSPTLQGADSHEQYF. The nucleotide sequence reads TGTGCCAGCTCACCGACTTTACAGGGGGCAGATAGCCACGAGCAGTACTTC.